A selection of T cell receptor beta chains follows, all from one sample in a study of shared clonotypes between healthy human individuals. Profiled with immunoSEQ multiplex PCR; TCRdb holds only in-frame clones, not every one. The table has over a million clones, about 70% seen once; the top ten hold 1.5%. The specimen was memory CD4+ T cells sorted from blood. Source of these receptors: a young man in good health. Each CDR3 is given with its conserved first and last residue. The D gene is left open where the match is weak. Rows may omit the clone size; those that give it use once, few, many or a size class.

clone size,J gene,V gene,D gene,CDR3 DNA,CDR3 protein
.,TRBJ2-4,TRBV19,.,TGTGCCAGTAGGGGGTTTCAGGGTCCGGCCAAAAACATTCAGTACTTC,CASRGFQGPAKNIQYF
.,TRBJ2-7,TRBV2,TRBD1,TGTGCCAGCAAACGGGACAGGACGAACACCTACGAGCAGTACTTC,CASKRDRTNTYEQYF
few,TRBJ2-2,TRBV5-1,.,TGCGCCAGCAGCTTGGGAGGGGACACCGGGGAGCTGTTTTTT,CASSLGGDTGELFF
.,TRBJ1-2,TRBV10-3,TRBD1,TGTGCCATCAGTCGGGACAGTCCCTATGGCTACACCTTC,CAISRDSPYGYTF
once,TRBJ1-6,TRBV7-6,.,TGTGCCAGCAGCGTCGGGGCTGGGTTTGGTACCCTCCACTTT,CASSVGAGFGTLHF
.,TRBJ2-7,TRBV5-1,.,TGCGCCAGCAGCTTGGAGGGCAGCCACTACGAGCAGTACTTC,CASSLEGSHYEQYF
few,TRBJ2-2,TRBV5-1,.,TGCGCCAGCAGCCCGGAGAACACCGGGGAGCTGTTTTTT,CASSPENTGELFF
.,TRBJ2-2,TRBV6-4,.,TGTGCCAGCAGTGAGGTCGGGGGTTTTACCACCGGGGAGCTGTTTTTT,CASSEVGGFTTGELFF
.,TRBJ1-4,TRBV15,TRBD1,TGTGCCACCAGCAGGGACAGGGGGACTAATGAAAAACTGTTTTTT,CATSRDRGTNEKLFF
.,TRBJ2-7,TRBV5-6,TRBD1,TGTGCCAGCAGCCGGACAGGGGGGCCCATTCCCTACGAGCAGTACTTC,CASSRTGGPIPYEQYF
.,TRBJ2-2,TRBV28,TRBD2,TGTGCCAGCATCCCCACCGTTTCCCTAGCGGGGAAGAAATACACCGGGGAGCTGTTTTTT,CASIPTVSLAGKKYTGELFF
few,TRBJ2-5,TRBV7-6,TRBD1,TGTGCCAGCAGCCCGACAGGGGTAGAGACCCAGTACTTC,CASSPTGVETQYF
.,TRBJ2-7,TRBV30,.,TGTGCCTGGAGTTACGTCTCCTACGAGCAGCACTTC,CAWSYVSYEQHF
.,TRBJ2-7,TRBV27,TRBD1,TGTGCCAGCAGTTACCGGACAGGGGGCTACGAGCAGTACTTC,CASSYRTGGYEQYF
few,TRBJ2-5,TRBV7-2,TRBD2,TGTGCCAGCAGCTTAGTAACTAGCGGGAGTACACAGACCCAGTACTTC,CASSLVTSGSTQTQYF
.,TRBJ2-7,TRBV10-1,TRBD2,TGCGCCAGCAGTCCGGGACTAGCAGGCGAGCAGTACTTC,CASSPGLAGEQYF
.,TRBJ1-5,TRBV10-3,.,TGTGCCATCAGTTTGGGAGAGGGTCAGCCCCAGCATTTT,CAISLGEGQPQHF
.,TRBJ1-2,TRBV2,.,TGTGCCAGCAGTGTGGGTCGGAACTATGGCTACACCTTC,CASSVGRNYGYTF
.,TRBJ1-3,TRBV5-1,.,TGCGCCAGCAGCTTGGTCCCAGGCGGAAACACCATATATTTT,CASSLVPGGNTIYF
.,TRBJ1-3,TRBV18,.,TGTGCCAGCTCACCGGACAGCTTCTCTGGAAACACCATATATTTT,CASSPDSFSGNTIYF
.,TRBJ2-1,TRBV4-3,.,TGCGCCAGCAGCCAAGATTTGGGTGCAAATGAGCAGTTCTTC,CASSQDLGANEQFF
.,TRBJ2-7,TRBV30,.,TGTGCCTGGTCACCGGCCGGGGCCTACCCCTACGAGCAGTACTTC,CAWSPAGAYPYEQYF
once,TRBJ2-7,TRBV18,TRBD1,TGTGCCAGCTCACGAGACAGGGCGGGCTCCTACGAGCAGTACTTC,CASSRDRAGSYEQYF
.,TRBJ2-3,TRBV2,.,TGTGCCAGCAGTGAGAGGGCCAAACCGAGGAGCACAGATACGCAGTATTTT,CASSERAKPRSTDTQYF
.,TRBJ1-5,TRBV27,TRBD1,TGTGCCAGCAGCTCCGACAGGGGGCTCAATCAGCCCCAGCATTTT,CASSSDRGLNQPQHF
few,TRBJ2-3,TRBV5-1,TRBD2,TGCGCCACCTATAGCGGGGGGCCCTTCACAGATACGCAGTATTTT,CATYSGGPFTDTQYF
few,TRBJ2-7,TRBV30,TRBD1,TGTGCCAGCTCCGGGACAGGGTACTACGAGCAGTACTTC,CASSGTGYYEQYF
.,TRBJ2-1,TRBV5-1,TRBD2,TGCGCCAGCAGCTTTAGCGGGAGCGTCTACAATGAGCAGTTCTTC,CASSFSGSVYNEQFF